One T cell receptor beta chain is described in this entry. Its antigen is not identified. A much larger clone differs from this one at a single base, so this may be a read error. Amplification of ligated cDNA took four PCR rounds with SP2 and nested alpha and beta constant primers. Each CDR3 protein gets one entry after TCRdb re-called the 5' RACE reads with MiXCR. The data hold tens of thousands of distinct CDR3 sequences, with about 7.1% observed a single time. CDR3 length equals 16 residues. Germline-derived CDR1 and CDR2 are MNHEY and SVGAGI. The V and J ends lost 0 bases and 4 bases respectively, with 15 bases between them. The data are from a study of naive and memory T cell subsets. Findings of the study overall: This RNA-based method may be sensitive to activation-related transcript changes.

A UMI-containing oligonucleotide was joined by 3' ligation to the TCR cDNA template. Whole blood, about 2.5 ml, came from adult healthy volunteers. The chain carries TRBV6-5 and TRBJ1-1; D unresolved. This clonotype was sampled from a female donor in good health. The CDR3 here is CASSYSCHLRSTEAFF. CDR3 bases: TGTGCCAGCAGTTACTCGTGCCACCTCCGGAGCACTGAAGCTTTCTTT.